These 30 T cell receptor beta chains were all obtained from the same sample, sequenced in a study of cytomegalovirus exposure and HLA in healthy donors. The PCR contained 60 Vbeta and 13 Jbeta primers. Measured with immunoSEQ multiplex PCR; TCRdb has only the in-frame clones, and not every one. The sample lists about 190,000 clones, roughly 77% occurring once. Specimen: PBMCs. All receptors derive from a woman aged 25 to 39 in good health and CMV-seropositive.

The chain carries TRBV5-1 and TRBJ2-1; 8 bases are a match to TRBD2. The germline V gene has CDR1 SGHRS and CDR2 YFSETQ. V was pared by 2 bases and J by 0 bases, with 1 base of the junction left unmatched. The CDR3 spans 15 residues. CDR3 sequence: CASSLAGVSYNEQFF. The CDR3 nucleotides read TGCGCCAGCAGCTTAGCGGGAGTCTCCTACAATGAGCAGTTCTTC. Supplemented by reference TRBV5-1 and TRBJ2-1, the full variable domain reads KAGVTQTPRYLIKTRGQQVTLSCSPISGHRSVSWYQQTPGQGLQFLFEYFSETQRNKGNFPGRFSGRQFSNSRSEMNVSTLELGDSALYLCASSLAGVSYNEQFFGPGTRLTVL.

The gene calls are TRBV5-1 and TRBJ2-7; D is unresolved. Trimming cost V 3 bases and J 4 bases, with 14 bases left between them. This CDR3 has 14 amino acids. Looked up from germline, CDR1 is SGHRS and CDR2 is YFSETQ. For the CDR3, the DNA is TGCGCCAGCAGCTCCCACAACCCACCGTACGAGCAGTACTTC. The encoded protein is CASSSHNPPYEQYF.

This rearrangement joins TRBV2 to TRBJ1-6, with no clear D. CDR3 length: 13 amino acids. The germline V and J ends were trimmed by 6 bases and 7 bases, with 10 bases remaining between them. Germline CDR1 is SNHLY and CDR2 is FYNNEI. The CDR3 bases are TGTGCCAGCAGGGAGAATTTGAATTCACCCCTCCACTTT. Its translation is CASRENLNSPLHF.

The chain links TRBV6-1 to TRBJ2-3, with 13 bases fitting TRBD2. The ends lost 6 bases at V and 5 bases at J; junction bases unmatched: 5. The CDR3 contains 15 residues. The germline gives CDR1 MNHNS, CDR2 SASEGT. In DNA, the CDR3 is TGTGCCAGCAGCCGGACTAGCGGGAGTAGAGATACGCAGTATTTT. Translating gives CASSRTSGSRDTQYF.

This clone was detected only a few times. V and J are TRBV28 and TRBJ2-1; TRBD2 might be the D (5 bases). Trimming shortened V by 9 bases and J by 2 bases, and 11 bases separated the two germline ends. The CDR3 extends over 13 amino acids. Per the germline V gene, CDR1 is MDHEN and CDR2 is SYDVKM. The CDR3 region has the DNA TGTGCCAGTGGTGCCGGGGCCTACAATGAGCAGTTCTTC. This codes for CASGAGAYNEQFF.

The chain combines TRBV19 with TRBJ2-7; D perhaps matches TRBD2 (6 bases). The CDR3 is made up of 15 amino acids. The germline V gene encodes CDR1 LNHDA and CDR2 SQIVND (reference sequence). The V end lost 5 bases, the J end lost 5 bases, and 19 bases lay between the germline ends. The CDR3 DNA reads as TGTGCCAGTAGTGATGCGGGATGGACGGCCGACGAGCAGTACTTC. This sequence encodes CASSDAGWTADEQYF.

A remark on this clone: The same CDR3 can be traced to other DNA sequences in this sample. The chain joins TRBV2 to TRBJ2-7; maybe TRBD2 (6 bases). CDR3 length: 14 residues. The V end was cut by 1 base, the J end by 2 bases, with 9 bases between. Germline-derived CDR1 and CDR2 are SNHLY and FYNNEI. CDR3 sequence: CASSEGTGAYEQYF. In nucleotides, the CDR3 is TGTGCCAGCAGTGAAGGGACGGGGGCCTACGAGCAGTACTTC.

This chain joins TRBV19 and TRBJ1-1; TRBD1 matches 7 bases. CDR3 size: 15 residues. The trim removed 7 bases at V and 0 bases at J, leaving 8 bases unmatched. Looked up from germline, CDR1 is LNHDA and CDR2 is SQIVND (reference sequence). CDR3 nucleotide sequence: TGTGCCAGTAACACACGGGGACAGTTGAACACTGAAGCTTTCTTT. Amino acid sequence: CASNTRGQLNTEAFF.

This rearrangement joins TRBV28 to TRBJ1-1; D is perhaps TRBD1 (5 bases). CDR3 length equals 15 residues. Germline lookup yields CDR1 MDHEN and CDR2 SYDVKM. Trimming shortened V by 5 bases and J by 1 base, and 14 bases separated the two germline ends. The CDR3 here is CASSNTGLPNTEAFF. CDR3 nucleotides: TGTGCCAGCAGTAATACGGGACTCCCGAACACTGAAGCTTTCTTT.

This clone was detected once. V gene TRBV5-4 combines with J gene TRBJ2-7; 8 bases fit TRBD1. CDR3 size: 15 residues. Germline V lookup: CDR1 SGHNT, CDR2 YYREEE (reference sequence). V gave up 3 bases and J gave up 6 bases; unmatched junction bases: 11. The CDR3 DNA reads as TGTGCCAGCAGCTCCAAACAGGGGGTCATGACCGAGCAGTACTTC. Protein: CASSSKQGVMTEQYF.

This clone was found a few times. The chain couples TRBV5-1 to TRBJ2-3; 10 bases align to TRBD2. V shed 6 bases and J 3 bases; nucleotides not matched to a gene: 4. Germline values: CDR1 SGHRS, CDR2 YFSETQ. The length of the CDR3 is 14 residues. The CDR3, as DNA: TGCGCCAGCACAGCGGGAGGGCTTACAGATACGCAGTATTTT. This encodes CASTAGGLTDTQYF.

This rearrangement joins TRBV7-6 to TRBJ2-5; TRBD1 might be the D (5 bases). Germline V gene sequence: CDR1 SGHVS, CDR2 FNYEAQ. CDR3 length equals 14 residues. Trimming took off 1 base at V and 8 bases at J, with 14 bases between the two ends. The CDR3 coding sequence is TGTGCCAGCAGCTTAGTTCAGGGAAGCGCCACCCAGTACTTC. Protein product: CASSLVQGSATQYF.

The chain combines TRBV28 with TRBJ2-3; 12 bases align to TRBD2. Germline lookup yields CDR1 MDHEN and CDR2 SYDVKM. Trimming removed 3 bases from V and 6 bases from J; junction bases left unmatched: 7. The CDR3 sequence is 16 residues long. DNA for the CDR3: TGTGCCAGCAGTTTTCTAGCGGGAGGGCGTGGGGATACGCAGTATTTT. Its protein product is CASSFLAGGRGDTQYF. The full variable domain, in which reference TRBV28 and TRBJ2-3 provide the parts outside the CDR3, is DVKVTQSSRYLVKRTGEKVFLECVQDMDHENMFWYRQDPGLGLRLIYFSYDVKMKEKGDIPEGYSVSREKKERFSLILESASTNQTSMYLCASSFLAGGRGDTQYFGPGTRLTVL.

The V and J genes are TRBV7-9 and TRBJ2-2; TRBD1 matches at 8 bases. Germline CDR1 reads SEHNR; CDR2 reads FQNEAQ (reference sequence). Trimming removed 5 bases from V and 7 bases from J; junction bases left unmatched: 6. The CDR3 has 14 amino acids. The CDR3 nucleotides read TGTGCCAGCAGCCAGACAGGGGATGGCGGGGAGCTGTTTTTT. Translated, it gives CASSQTGDGGELFF.

CDR3 bases: TGTGCCAGCAGCTCATATGACATGGTCGGCACTGAAGCTTTCTTT. Protein sequence: CASSSYDMVGTEAFF. The chain is built from TRBV7-9 and TRBJ1-1, with D unclear. The V gene's germline CDR1 is SEHNR and CDR2 FQNEAQ (reference sequence). With 4 bases removed from V and 4 bases from J, the gap between germline ends came to 16 bases. This CDR3 has 15 amino acids.

The chain couples TRBV6-1 to TRBJ1-5; D ambiguous. This CDR3 spans 14 amino acids. V was shortened by 6 bases and J by 2 bases, with 11 bases between the two germline ends. Germline V lookup: CDR1 MNHNS, CDR2 SASEGT. CDR3 bases: TGTGCCAGCAGAGAAAGGAGGGGCAATCAGCCCCAGCATTTT. Its translation: CASRERRGNQPQHF.

The CDR3 here is CASRTTSGSFSEQYF. The CDR3 coding sequence is TGTGCCAGCAGGACCACTAGCGGGAGTTTCTCCGAGCAGTACTTC. The V call is TRBV11-2, the J call TRBJ2-7; the match to TRBD2 covers 11 bases. The CDR3 sequence is 15 residues long. V trimming: 6 bases; J trimming: 6 bases; junction bases outside the gene matches: 10. CDR1 and CDR2 from the germline V gene are SGHAT and FQNNGV. The variable domain in full, with the rest retrieved from reference TRBV11-2 and TRBJ2-7, is EAGVAQSPRYKIIEKRQSVAFWCNPISGHATLYWYQQILGQGPKLLIQFQNNGVVDDSQLPKDRFSAERLKGVDSTLKIQPAKLEDSAVYLCASRTTSGSFSEQYFGPGTRLTVT.

The chain combines TRBV5-1 with TRBJ2-1, with D possibly being TRBD2 (6 bases). The CDR3 covers 17 residues. Trimming took off 4 bases at V and 2 bases at J, with 19 bases between the two ends. The V gene's germline CDR1 is SGHRS and CDR2 YFSETQ. The CDR3 loop is CASSPGRGSGPYNEQFF. In DNA, the CDR3 is TGCGCCAGCAGCCCTGGGCGGGGTAGCGGTCCCTACAATGAGCAGTTCTTC.

This chain joins TRBV11-2 and TRBJ2-7; D gene ambiguous. The germline CDR1 and CDR2 sequences are SGHAT and FQNNGV. This CDR3 comprises 12 residues. Deletions cut 3 bases from V and 2 bases from J, with 5 bases between. CDR3 coding DNA: TGTGCCAGCAGCTTCGGAGCCTACGAGCAGTACTTC. Amino acid sequence: CASSFGAYEQYF. Full variable domain (missing parts from reference TRBV11-2 and TRBJ2-7): EAGVAQSPRYKIIEKRQSVAFWCNPISGHATLYWYQQILGQGPKLLIQFQNNGVVDDSQLPKDRFSAERLKGVDSTLKIQPAKLEDSAVYLCASSFGAYEQYFGPGTRLTVT.

J is TRBJ2-3 and V is TRBV11-2; D unresolved. The V end lost 3 bases, the J end lost 7 bases, and 8 bases lay between the germline ends. In germline, CDR1 is SGHAT, CDR2 FQNNGV. The CDR3 is made up of 12 amino acids. The CDR3 nucleotides are TGTGCCAGCAGCTTGGTAACTCATACGCAGTATTTT. Its protein product is CASSLVTHTQYF.

This clone was seen a single time. Its ends do not fully match the called genes, so a read error is possible. The V gene is TRBV7-9, the J gene TRBJ2-2; possibly TRBD1 or TRBD2 for D (5 bases each). The CDR3 runs 15 residues. The germline gives CDR1 SEHNR, CDR2 FQNEAQ (reference sequence). This CDR3 is CSSSLGLEGVGELFF. In DNA, the CDR3 is TGTTCCAGCAGCTTAGGACTCGAAGGGGTGGGGGAGCTGTTTTTT.

The chain couples TRBV19 to TRBJ2-1; 9 bases are a match to TRBD1. CDR1 is LNHDA, CDR2 SQIVND, per germline (reference sequence). The ends lost 5 bases at V and 14 bases at J; junction bases unmatched: 13. The CDR3 totals 14 residues. The DNA of the CDR3 is TGTGCCAGTAGTTTTACCGGGACAGGGCCTGCGGAGTTCTTC. Translated: CASSFTGTGPAEFF.

The rearrangement links TRBV6-5 to TRBJ2-7; 9 bases align to TRBD2. Germline trimming cut 0 bases from V and 2 bases from J; bases unmatched to any gene: 5. Germline-derived CDR1 and CDR2 are MNHEY and SVGAGI. The CDR3 consists of 16 residues. CDR3 in DNA: TGTGCCAGCAGTTACTCCTCGGCTAGCGGGGCCTACGAGCAGTACTTC. Protein: CASSYSSASGAYEQYF.

The genes are TRBV28 and TRBJ1-1; D gene ambiguous. The CDR3 runs 11 residues. V lost 3 bases, J lost 6 bases, and 5 bases lay in between. Germline CDR1 and CDR2: MDHEN and SYDVKM. CDR3 region: CASSLSAEAFF. CDR3 in DNA: TGTGCCAGCAGTTTGAGTGCTGAAGCTTTCTTT.

This clone was seen more than once but under ten times. The genes are TRBV19 and TRBJ2-5; D gene ambiguous. The J call may be in error: the DNA end matches TRBJ2-7 better. CDR1 is LNHDA, CDR2 SQIVND, per germline (reference sequence). The CDR3 consists of 11 residues. The CDR3 coding sequence is TGTGCCAGTAGTACCCCCTACGAGCAGTACTTC. This gives the protein CASSTPYEQYF.

The chain employs TRBV18 and TRBJ2-2; maybe TRBD1 (6 bases). In germline, CDR1 is KGHSH, CDR2 LQKENI. The germline V and J ends were trimmed by 6 bases and 2 bases, with 16 bases remaining between them. The CDR3 length is 16 residues. The CDR3 DNA follows: TGTGCCAGCTCCCTTAAAGGGACAAAAAACACCGGGGAGCTGTTTTTT. Protein: CASSLKGTKNTGELFF.

The chain employs TRBV19 and TRBJ2-7, with 8 bases fitting TRBD1. CDR3 length: 13 residues. The J segment lost 3 bases and the V segment lost 6 bases, leaving 4 bases of the junction unmatched. CDR1 LNHDA and CDR2 SQIVND come from the germline V gene (reference sequence). For the CDR3, the DNA is TGTGCCAGTAGCCAGGGGGCTATCTACGAGCAGTACTTC. Protein: CASSQGAIYEQYF.

The chain couples TRBV6-1 to TRBJ1-3; TRBD1 is a possible D gene (5 bases). The CDR3 has 13 amino acids. Trimming stripped 8 bases from V and 2 bases from J, with 10 bases between. CDR1 MNHNS and CDR2 SASEGT come from the germline V gene. CDR3 amino acids: CASRRGPGNTIYF. The CDR3 nucleotides read TGTGCCAGCCGGAGGGGACCTGGAAACACCATATATTTT.

This clone turned up a few times. One end of the junction does not line up with germline, which may come from a read error. The V call is TRBV5-1, the J call TRBJ2-3, with TRBD2 matching over 15 bases. The CDR3 spans 18 residues. CDR1 SGHRS and CDR2 YFSETQ come from the germline V gene. CDR3 region: CASRLAIGTSGRTDTQYF. The DNA of the CDR3 is TGCGCCAGCAGATTGGCTATCGGGACTAGCGGGAGGACAGATACGCAGTATTTT.

The chain is built from TRBV2 and TRBJ2-7; 7 nucleotides line up with TRBD2. J was trimmed by 6 bases and V by 6 bases; bases with no gene match: 11. The CDR3 extends over 14 amino acids. Looked up from germline, CDR1 is SNHLY and CDR2 is FYNNEI. The CDR3 reads CASRVAGLLREQYF. Here the CDR3 DNA reads TGTGCCAGCAGGGTAGCGGGCCTCCTTCGCGAGCAGTACTTC. Filled out from reference TRBV2 and TRBJ2-7, the complete variable domain reads EPEVTQTPSHQVTQMGQEVILRCVPISNHLYFYWYRQILGQKVEFLVSFYNNEISEKSEIFDDQFSVERPDGSNFTLKIRSTKLEDSAMYFCASRVAGLLREQYFGPGTRLTVT.